The sequence of this T cell receptor beta chain was determined in a study of blood T cells in healthy people across ages. General study points: Roughly linear declines in TCR beta diversity per million T cells occurred with age.

This clonotype has a count of ten or more. What it recognizes is unknown. The CDR3 covers 13 residues. Trimming took 10 bases from V and 0 from J, leaving 13 bases between them. Germline CDR1 reads SEHNR; CDR2 reads FQNEAQ (reference sequence). Alongside a J-beta primer mix, a sample-barcoded 5' primer served in a second PCR lasting 7 to 11 cycles. Each CDR3 protein gets one entry after TCRdb re-called the 5' RACE reads with MiXCR. This sample has about 1.5 million distinct CDR3 sequences, with approximately 43% found just once. This chain uses TRBV7-9 with TRBJ2-7; D is unresolved. Sample: blood. The clonotype was recovered from a woman under 30 in good health. For the CDR3, the DNA is TGTGCCACTTCGGGCGACAACTCCTACGAGCAGTACTTC. It specifies CATSGDNSYEQYF.